Each of the 2 T cell receptor beta chains below was sequenced from the same sample in a study of cytotoxic CD8 clonotypes in ibrutinib-treated CLL. The data were produced by immunoSEQ multiplex PCR, yet TCRdb's version contains in-frame clones alone and is incomplete. The table shows 20,000 to 30,000 clones, with over 65% occurring only once. The sequencing here drew on PBMCs, taken after 12 months of ibrutinib treatment. These receptors were obtained from a human donor with chronic lymphocytic leukemia.

The V call is TRBV2, the J call TRBJ2-3; 7 nucleotides match TRBD2. Trimming cost V 2 bases and J 3 bases; bases outside gene matches: 5. The CDR3 has 15 residues. CDR1 is SNHLY and CDR2 is FYNNEI in the germline V gene. CDR3 DNA: TGTGCCAGCAGTGAACAGGGAGCGGGAACAGATACGCAGTATTTT. Translating gives CASSEQGAGTDTQYF. The whole variable domain, remainder taken from reference TRBV2 and TRBJ2-3, is EPEVTQTPSHQVTQMGQEVILRCVPISNHLYFYWYRQILGQKVEFLVSFYNNEISEKSEIFDDQFSVERPDGSNFTLKIRSTKLEDSAMYFCASSEQGAGTDTQYFGPGTRLTVL.

V is TRBV30 and J is TRBJ2-3; 13 nucleotides match TRBD2. The CDR3 spans 15 residues. The trim removed 5 bases at V and 2 bases at J, leaving 4 bases unmatched. CDR1 is GTSNPN, CDR2 SVGIG, per germline (reference sequence). The CDR3 bases are TGTGCCTGGGGCGGACTAGCGGGGGTCACAGATACGCAGTATTTT. Encoded protein: CAWGGLAGVTDTQYF.